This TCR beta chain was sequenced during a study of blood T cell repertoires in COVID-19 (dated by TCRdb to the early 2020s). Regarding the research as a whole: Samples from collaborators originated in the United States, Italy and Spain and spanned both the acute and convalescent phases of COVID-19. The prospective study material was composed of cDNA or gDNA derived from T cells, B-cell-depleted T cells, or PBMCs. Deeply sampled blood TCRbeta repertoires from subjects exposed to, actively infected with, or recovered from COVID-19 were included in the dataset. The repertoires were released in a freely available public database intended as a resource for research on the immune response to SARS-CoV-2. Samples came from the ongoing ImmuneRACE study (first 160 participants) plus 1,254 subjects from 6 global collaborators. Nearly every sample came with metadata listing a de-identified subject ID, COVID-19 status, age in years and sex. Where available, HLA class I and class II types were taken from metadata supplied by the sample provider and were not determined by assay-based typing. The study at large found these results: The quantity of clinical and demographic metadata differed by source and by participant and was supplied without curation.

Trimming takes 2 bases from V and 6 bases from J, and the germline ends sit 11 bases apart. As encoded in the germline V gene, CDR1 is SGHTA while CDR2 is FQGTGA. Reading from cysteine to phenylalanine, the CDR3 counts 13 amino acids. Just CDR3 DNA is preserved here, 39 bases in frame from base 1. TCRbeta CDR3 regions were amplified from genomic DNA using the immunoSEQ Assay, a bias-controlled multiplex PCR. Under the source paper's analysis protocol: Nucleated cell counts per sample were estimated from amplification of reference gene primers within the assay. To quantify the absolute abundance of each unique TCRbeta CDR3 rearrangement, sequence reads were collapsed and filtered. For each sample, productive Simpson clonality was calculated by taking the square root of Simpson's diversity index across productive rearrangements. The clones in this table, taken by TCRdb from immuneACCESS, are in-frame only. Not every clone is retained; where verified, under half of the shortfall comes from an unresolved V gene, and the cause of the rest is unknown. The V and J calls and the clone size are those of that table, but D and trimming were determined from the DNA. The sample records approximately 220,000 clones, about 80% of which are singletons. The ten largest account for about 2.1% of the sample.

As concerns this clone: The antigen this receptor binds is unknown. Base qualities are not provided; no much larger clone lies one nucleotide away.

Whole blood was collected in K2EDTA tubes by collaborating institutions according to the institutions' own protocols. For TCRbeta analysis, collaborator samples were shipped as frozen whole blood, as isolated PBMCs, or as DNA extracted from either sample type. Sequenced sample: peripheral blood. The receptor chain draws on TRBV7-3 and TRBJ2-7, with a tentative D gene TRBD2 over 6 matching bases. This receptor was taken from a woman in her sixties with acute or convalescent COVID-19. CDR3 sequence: CASSLLAGSEQYF. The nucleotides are TGTGCCAGCAGCTTACTCGCGGGGTCCGAGCAGTACTTC.